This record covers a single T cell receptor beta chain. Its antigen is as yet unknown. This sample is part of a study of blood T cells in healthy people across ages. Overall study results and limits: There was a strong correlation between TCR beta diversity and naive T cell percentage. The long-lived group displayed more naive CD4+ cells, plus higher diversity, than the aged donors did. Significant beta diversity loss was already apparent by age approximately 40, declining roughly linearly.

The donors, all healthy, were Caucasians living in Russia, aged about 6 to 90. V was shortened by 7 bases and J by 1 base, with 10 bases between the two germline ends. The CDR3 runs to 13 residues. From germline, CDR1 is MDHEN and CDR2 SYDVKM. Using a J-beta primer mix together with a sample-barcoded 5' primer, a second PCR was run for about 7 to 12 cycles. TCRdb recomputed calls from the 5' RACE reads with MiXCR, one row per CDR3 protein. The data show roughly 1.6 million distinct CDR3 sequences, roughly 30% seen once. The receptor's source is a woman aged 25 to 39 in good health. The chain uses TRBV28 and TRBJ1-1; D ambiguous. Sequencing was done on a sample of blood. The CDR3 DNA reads TGTGCCAGCACCCCATCCCCGAACACTGAAGCTTTCTTT. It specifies CASTPSPNTEAFF.